There are a few counts of the clone carrying this T cell receptor (beta chain). The target antigen is unknown. V shed 0 bases, J shed 2 bases, and the junction held 4 bases outside the gene matches. CDR1 is LGHNA, CDR2 YNFKEQ, per germline. This CDR3 spans 16 amino acids. Each donor was a Caucasian adult residing in Nashville, Tennessee. The sample is drawn from a study of shared clonotypes between healthy human individuals. The repertoire was sequenced with immunoSEQ multiplex PCR; TCRdb's copy has only in-frame clones and lacks some. The sample yields approximately 2.3 million clones, approximately 95% seen once. The study, taken as a whole, reports: Naive CD4 clonotypes were shared across a few donors at about 5%. Measured sharing among donors was expected to vary with sequencing depth.

The sequencing input was naive CD4+ T cells from PBMCs. Subset in this sample: CD45RA+ positively selected. This receptor was identified in a man between 18 and 29 years old in good health. Some clones in this sample may be carry-over from other donors' samples. The chain carries TRBV4-2 and TRBJ2-1, with TRBD1 matching 7 bases. The CDR3 region has the DNA TGTGCCAGCAGCCAAGACAGGGACAGAGCCTACAATGAGCAGTTCTTC. Translated, it gives CASSQDRDRAYNEQFF.